These T cell receptor beta chains were read from a single sample in a study of blood T cell repertoires in COVID-19. Sequencing was performed with immunoSEQ multiplex PCR; in TCRdb, only in-frame clones are kept and a portion is missing. The sample lists tens of thousands of clones, around 69% occurring once. The sequenced material came from peripheral blood. The receptors shown here come from a man aged 65 to 79 with active or convalescent COVID-19. CDR3s include the opening cysteine and the closing phenylalanine or tryptophan. A D gene is named only where the DNA matches it firmly. Expanded clones are given a class, and other clones once, few, many or no size at all.

>TRBV7-9|TRBJ1-3|.|once
CASSLTGSGNTIYF
TGTGCCAGCAGCTTAACAGGCTCTGGAAACACCATATATTTT
>TRBV28|TRBJ2-5|TRBD2|.
CASGIFGGVQPGTQYF
TGTGCCAGCGGAATATTTGGGGGGGTACAACCCGGGACCCAGTACTTC
>TRBV24-1|TRBJ1-2|TRBD1|once
CATEGANSYGYTF
TGTGCCACCGAGGGGGCCAATTCGTATGGCTACACCTTC
>TRBV19|TRBJ2-7|.|few
CASSTTTRPYEQYF
TGTGCCAGTAGTACTACGACTAGGCCCTACGAGCAGTACTTC
>TRBV19|TRBJ2-7|.|.
CASRDSLYEQYF
TGTGCCAGTAGGGACAGCCTCTACGAGCAGTACTTC
>TRBV6-2/TRBV6-3|TRBJ1-6|.|many
CASSSLQESSYNSPLHF
TGTGCCAGCAGTTCTCTACAGGAAAGCTCCTATAATTCACCCCTCCACTTT
>TRBV28|TRBJ1-5|TRBD1|.
CASRATGTDYQPQHF
TGTGCCAGCAGGGCTACCGGGACAGATTATCAGCCCCAGCATTTT
>TRBV18|TRBJ1-3|TRBD1|once
CASSRTGAVNSGNTIYF
TGTGCCAGCTCACGGACAGGGGCGGTAAACTCTGGAAACACCATATATTTT
>TRBV9|TRBJ2-1|.|.
CASSVEGEGFSIEQFF
TGTGCCAGCAGCGTAGAGGGGGAGGGGTTTAGCATTGAGCAGTTCTTC
>TRBV10-3|TRBJ2-7|TRBD1|.
CAISEGGQHSYEQYF
TGTGCCATCAGTGAAGGGGGACAGCACTCCTACGAGCAGTACTTC
>TRBV2|TRBJ1-1|.|.
CATRERAGAFF
TGTGCCACCCGAGAAAGGGCAGGGGCTTTCTTT
>TRBV2|TRBJ2-1|TRBD2|.
CASSEGSGGAREFF
TGTGCCAGCAGTGAGGGTAGCGGGGGGGCCCGAGAATTCTTC
>TRBV5-1|TRBJ1-6|.|once
CASSLDELTLDSPLHF
TGCGCCAGCAGCTTGGACGAACTTACTTTAGATTCACCCCTCCACTTT
>TRBV30|TRBJ2-7|TRBD1|.
CACWDRGEQYF
TGTGCCTGCTGGGACAGAGGCGAGCAGTACTTC
>TRBV28|TRBJ2-7|TRBD1|.
CASSTPDRVAYEQYF
TGTGCCAGCAGCACCCCCGACAGGGTAGCCTACGAGCAGTACTTC
>TRBV3-1/TRBV3-2|TRBJ1-6|.|.
CASSAGRMNSPLHF
TGTGCCAGCAGTGCGGGCAGGATGAATTCACCCCTCCACTTT
>TRBV24-1|TRBJ1-5|.|few
CATNDRNQPQHF
TGTGCCACCAATGACAGGAATCAGCCCCAGCATTTT
>TRBV6-1|TRBJ1-5|.|once
CASSENGIATQHF
TGTGCCAGCAGTGAAAACGGGATAGCGACCCAGCATTTT
>TRBV4-1|TRBJ1-3|TRBD1|.
CASSHVIETGQRNTIYF
TGCGCCAGCAGCCACGTAATAGAAACGGGACAGAGAAACACCATATATTTT
>TRBV5-1|TRBJ1-2|.|.
CASSIPGERGYTF
TGCGCCAGCAGCATCCCAGGGGAGAGGGGCTACACCTTC
>TRBV20-1|TRBJ1-4|.|.
CSARDGGTLFF
TGCAGTGCTAGAGATGGGGGGACTTTGTTTTTT
>TRBV16|TRBJ2-7|TRBD2|.
CASSQRGEGEQYF
TGTGCCAGCAGCCAACGGGGGGAGGGCGAGCAGTACTTC
>TRBV28|TRBJ1-5|TRBD1|few
CASSPGTGSRPQHF
TGTGCCAGCAGTCCTGGGACAGGTTCTCGGCCCCAGCATTTT
>TRBV19|TRBJ2-2|.|.
CASSPVGAGELFF
TGTGCCAGTAGTCCCGTAGGGGCCGGGGAGCTGTTTTTT
>TRBV11-2|TRBJ2-2|TRBD1|.
CASSSDRETGELFF
TGTGCCAGCAGTTCGGACAGGGAAACCGGGGAGCTGTTTTTT
>TRBV7-2|TRBJ2-5|TRBD2|few
CASSNPTSGRTQYF
TGTGCCAGCAGCAACCCGACTAGCGGACGTACCCAGTACTTC
>TRBV2|TRBJ2-5|.|.
CATPWRGGPGETQYF
TGTGCCACTCCCTGGAGGGGGGGGCCGGGAGAGACCCAGTACTTC
>TRBV5-4|TRBJ2-5|.|.
CASSSFETAVETQYF
TGTGCCAGCAGCTCCTTCGAGACTGCCGTAGAGACCCAGTACTTC
>TRBV6-5|TRBJ2-1|TRBD2|.
CTGGGPYNEQFF
TGTACCGGGGGGGGGCCTTACAATGAGCAGTTCTTC
>TRBV27|TRBJ1-6|.|.
CASRIRTVGNSPLHF
TGTGCCAGCAGGATCAGGACAGTAGGGAATTCACCCCTCCACTTT
>TRBV28|TRBJ2-1|TRBD1|.
CASKVGAGQGRNEQFF
TGTGCCAGCAAGGTGGGCGCGGGACAGGGGAGGAATGAGCAGTTCTTC
>TRBV9|TRBJ1-4|TRBD1|.
CASSPDRANEKLFF
TGTGCCAGCAGCCCCGACAGGGCGAATGAAAAACTGTTTTTT
>TRBV21-1|TRBJ1-6|.|.
CASFPADYSYNSPLHF
TGTGCCAGCTTTCCGGCAGACTACTCCTATAATTCACCCCTCCACTTT
>TRBV30|TRBJ1-2|TRBD1|.
CAWTVRDRVDQGYTF
TGTGCCTGGACCGTACGGGACAGGGTCGATCAAGGCTACACCTTC
>TRBV6-5|TRBJ2-7|TRBD2|.
CASSPSQQGGREQYF
TGTGCCAGCAGCCCCTCACAACAGGGCGGGAGGGAGCAGTACTTC
>TRBV5-5|TRBJ2-5|.|.
CASSLDWTSETQYF
TGTGCCAGCAGCTTGGATTGGACATCGGAGACCCAGTACTTC
>TRBV5-5|TRBJ2-3|TRBD2|.
CASSLRGLAGADTQYF
TGTGCCAGCAGCCTACGCGGACTAGCGGGGGCAGATACGCAGTATTTT
>TRBV9|TRBJ2-2|TRBD1|.
CASSTGQTNTGELFF
TGTGCCAGCAGCACGGGACAGACGAACACCGGGGAGCTGTTTTTT
>TRBV6-5|TRBJ1-2|.|.
CASTSQGHGGYTF
TGTGCCAGCACCTCACAGGGCCATGGTGGCTACACCTTC
>TRBV15|TRBJ2-1|.|.
CATSRDRISGTIRVNEQFF
TGTGCCACCAGCAGAGATCGGATATCCGGGACAATAAGGGTCAATGAGCAGTTCTTC
>TRBV5-5|TRBJ2-7|.|.
CASSLGAQGILYEQYF
TGTGCCAGCAGCTTGGGGGCCCAGGGGATACTCTACGAGCAGTACTTC
>TRBV27|TRBJ2-2|TRBD2|.
CASSFIRTSGTGELFF
TGTGCCAGCAGTTTTATTCGGACTAGCGGTACCGGGGAGCTGTTTTTT
>TRBV18|TRBJ1-2|.|few
CASSPSLELRGYTF
TGTGCCAGCTCACCATCTTTGGAGCTCCGCGGCTACACCTTC
>TRBV6-2/TRBV6-3|TRBJ2-1|.|.
CASSYSTLPLSSYNEQFF
TGTGCCAGCAGTTACTCGACTCTTCCTCTGAGCTCCTACAATGAGCAGTTCTTC
>TRBV28|TRBJ1-6|TRBD1|.
CASRLDRGLNSPLHF
TGTGCCAGCAGGCTGGACAGGGGGCTTAATTCACCCCTCCACTTT
>TRBV21-1|TRBJ2-7|.|.
CASSKAGEGVRDEQYF
TGTGCCAGCAGCAAAGCGGGCGAGGGAGTCAGAGACGAGCAGTACTTC
>TRBV6-5|TRBJ2-5|.|few
CASSLAGLVTQYF
TGTGCCAGCAGTTTAGCCGGTTTGGTGACCCAGTACTTC
>TRBV9|TRBJ2-5|TRBD1|once
CASGQGQETQYF
TGTGCCAGCGGACAGGGGCAAGAGACCCAGTACTTC
>TRBV20-1|TRBJ2-1|.|.
CSASRVNEQFF
TGCAGTGCTAGTCGGGTCAATGAGCAGTTCTTC
>TRBV27|TRBJ2-7|.|.
CASSVQFGPYEQYF
TGTGCCAGCAGCGTCCAGTTTGGCCCCTACGAGCAGTACTTC
>TRBV5-1|TRBJ2-2|.|.
CASSLLGELFF
TGCGCCAGCAGCTTGTTAGGGGAGCTGTTTTTT
>TRBV5-4|TRBJ2-3|TRBD2|.
CASSLKLAGGPDTQYF
TGTGCCAGCAGCTTGAAATTAGCGGGGGGGCCAGATACGCAGTATTTT
>TRBV3-1/TRBV3-2|TRBJ2-3|TRBD2|.
CASARGAGKATQYF
TGTGCCAGCGCGCGGGGGGCCGGCAAGGCGACGCAGTATTTT
>TRBV27|TRBJ1-6|.|few
CASTLSGNGSPLHF
TGTGCCAGCACCCTCTCCGGGAACGGCTCACCCCTCCACTTT
>TRBV6-5|TRBJ1-3|.|.
CASSYNRNTIYF
TGTGCCAGCAGTTACAATAGAAACACCATATATTTT
>TRBV4-1|TRBJ1-2|.|.
CASSQEPGTYGYTF
TGCGCCAGCAGCCAAGAACCGGGAACCTATGGCTACACCTTC
>TRBV6-5|TRBJ1-1|TRBD1|few
CAGQGARNTEAFF
TGTGCCGGACAGGGGGCGAGGAACACTGAAGCTTTCTTT
>TRBV11-3|TRBJ2-1|.|few
CASSSQQGGEQFF
TGTGCCAGCAGCTCGCAGCAGGGAGGTGAGCAGTTCTTC
>TRBV11-3|TRBJ2-5|TRBD2|.
CASSLKRGGLETQYF
TGTGCCAGCAGCTTAAAGCGGGGGGGCCTGGAGACCCAGTACTTC
>TRBV7-9|TRBJ1-2|.|.
CASSLRGIQDYGYTF
TGTGCCAGCAGCTTACGGGGAATCCAGGACTATGGCTACACCTTC